Given below is one T cell receptor (beta chain) in context. This sample was taken from a study of blood T cell repertoires in COVID-19. Study overall: Italy, Spain and the United States were the sources of the convalescent and acute COVID-19 samples. Nucleic acid was either cDNA or gDNA, and it came from T cells, B-cell-depleted T cells, or PBMCs.

Study processing details: Using reference gene primer amplification, nucleated cell counts were estimated. The data were produced by immunoSEQ multiplex PCR, yet TCRdb's version contains in-frame clones alone and is incomplete. For V, J and clone size, that table is used; D and trimming come from the DNA. The sample lists about 190,000 clones, 88% occurring once. The specimen was peripheral blood. The clonotype originates from a human donor in a cohort sampled during active COVID-19.

CDR3: CASRHLNQPQHF. For the CDR3, the DNA is TGTGCCAGCAGACACCTCAATCAGCCCCAGCATTTT. The chain carries TRBV6-5 and TRBJ1-5; D call uncertain. The V gene's germline CDR1 is MNHEY and CDR2 SVGAGI. This CDR3 is built from 12 residues. V lost 6 bases and J 3 bases, leaving 6 bases between the germline ends.